This T cell receptor (beta chain) was captured in a study of blood T cell repertoires in COVID-19. Study information: Both acute and convalescent COVID-19 samples were obtained from the United States, Italy and Spain.

How the authors handled the data: It was from reference gene primer amplification that nucleated cell counts were estimated. Profiling relied on immunoSEQ multiplex PCR, and the TCRdb table lists in-frame clones only, not all of them. V and J calls and clone size follow that table, whereas D and trimming were derived from the DNA. This sample carries 150,000 to 200,000 clones, roughly 85% of them seen once, and the ten largest clones take under 2.5%. This CDR3 comprises 17 residues. V was clipped by 0 bases and J by 0 bases, with 12 bases between them. Germline assignment: CDR1 SGHVS and CDR2 FQNEAQ.

The receptor was isolated from an elderly woman with acute or convalescent COVID-19. The sequenced sample consisted of peripheral blood. V and J are TRBV7-8 and TRBJ1-3; D not certain. The CDR3 region has the DNA TGTGCCAGCAGCTTAGCGAAGAGGTCCCTCTCTGGAAACACCATATATTTT. As protein: CASSLAKRSLSGNTIYF.